This T cell receptor (beta chain) was documented in a study of Ad26.COV2.S vaccination and SARS-CoV-2 variants. The treatment: over 15 received Ad26.COV2.S at low or high dose, single or two shots; about 5 received placebo; per-sample allocation not given. Sampling was performed 63 days after the first vaccine or placebo injection. Notes on the study in general: Measures of TCR breadth and depth may have fallen short of total T cell responses.

In regard to this clone: Its specificity is unknown.

The CDR3 has 15 amino acids. The V and J ends lost 5 bases and 2 bases respectively, with 14 bases between them. The germline V gene encodes CDR1 SGHTA and CDR2 FQGNSA. Measured with immunoSEQ multiplex PCR; TCRdb has only the in-frame clones, and not every one. The table lists hundreds of thousands of clones, around 87% of them singletons. The rearrangement uses TRBV7-2 and TRBJ2-3; D possibly uses TRBD1 or TRBD2 (6 bases each). The receptor was derived from a person aged 18-65 years who received the Ad26.COV2.S COVID-19 vaccine or a placebo. The sequencing used peripheral blood, collected in a trial of Ad26.COV2.S vaccine versus placebo. CDR3 nucleotide sequence: TGTGCCAGCAGCCCGAGGAGGGGGGACACAGATACGCAGTATTTT. It specifies CASSPRRGDTDTQYF.